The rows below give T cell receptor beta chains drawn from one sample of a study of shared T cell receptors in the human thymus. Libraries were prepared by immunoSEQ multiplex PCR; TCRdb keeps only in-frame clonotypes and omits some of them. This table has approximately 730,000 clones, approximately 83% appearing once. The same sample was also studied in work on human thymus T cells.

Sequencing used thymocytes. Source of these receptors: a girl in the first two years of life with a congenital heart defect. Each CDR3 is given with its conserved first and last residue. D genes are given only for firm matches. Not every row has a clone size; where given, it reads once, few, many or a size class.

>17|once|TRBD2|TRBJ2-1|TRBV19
CASSIRPKTGGRNEQFF
TGTGCCAGTAGTATAAGGCCAAAAACGGGGGGGCGAAATGAGCAGTTCTTC
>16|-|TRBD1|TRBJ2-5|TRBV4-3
CASSQVAGQGIETQYF
TGCGCCAGCAGCCAAGTCGCCGGACAGGGTATAGAGACCCAGTACTTC
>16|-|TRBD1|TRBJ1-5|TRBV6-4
CASSDAPGQGYQPQHF
TGTGCCAGCAGTGACGCGCCGGGACAGGGGTATCAGCCCCAGCATTTT
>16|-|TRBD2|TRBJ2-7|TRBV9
CASSPRRGLAVGEQYF
TGTGCCAGCAGCCCTCGGAGGGGACTAGCAGTTGGCGAGCAGTACTTC
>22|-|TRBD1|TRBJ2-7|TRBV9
CASSVDGNPIRLPGQGTYEQYF
TGTGCCAGCAGCGTAGACGGGAACCCCATCCGATTACCGGGACAGGGGACCTACGAGCAGTACTTC
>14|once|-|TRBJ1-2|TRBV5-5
CASTPVGRDYGYTF
TGTGCCAGCACCCCGGTGGGCAGGGACTATGGCTACACCTTC
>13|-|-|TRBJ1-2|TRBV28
CASRAAGEYGYTF
TGTGCCAGCAGAGCGGCAGGGGAATATGGCTACACCTTC
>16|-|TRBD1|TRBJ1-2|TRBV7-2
CASSSPGSGGAGGYTF
TGTGCCAGCAGCTCACCCGGATCAGGGGGCGCCGGGGGCTACACCTTC
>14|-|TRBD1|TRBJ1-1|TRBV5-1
CASSGTGGNTEAFF
TGCGCCAGCAGCGGGACAGGGGGGAACACTGAAGCTTTCTTT
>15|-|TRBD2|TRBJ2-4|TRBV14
CASSQSGGGRTLKYF
TGTGCCAGCAGCCAAAGCGGGGGGGGACGGACTTTAAAGTACTTC
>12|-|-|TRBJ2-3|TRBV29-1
CSVAPQGDTQYF
TGCAGCGTCGCCCCACAGGGAGATACGCAGTATTTT
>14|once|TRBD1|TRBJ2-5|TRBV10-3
CATNDGTEQETQYF
TGTGCCACCAATGACGGGACAGAACAAGAGACCCAGTACTTC
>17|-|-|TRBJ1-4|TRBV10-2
CASTFQNRTGNNEKLFF
TGCGCCAGCACGTTTCAAAATCGAACAGGGAACAATGAAAAACTGTTTTTT
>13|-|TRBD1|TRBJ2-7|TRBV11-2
CASSQNRGYEQYF
TGTGCCAGCAGCCAAAACAGGGGGTACGAGCAGTACTTC
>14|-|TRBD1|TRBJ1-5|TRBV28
CASRTRGGNQPQHF
TGTGCCAGCAGGACCAGGGGGGGCAATCAGCCCCAGCATTTT